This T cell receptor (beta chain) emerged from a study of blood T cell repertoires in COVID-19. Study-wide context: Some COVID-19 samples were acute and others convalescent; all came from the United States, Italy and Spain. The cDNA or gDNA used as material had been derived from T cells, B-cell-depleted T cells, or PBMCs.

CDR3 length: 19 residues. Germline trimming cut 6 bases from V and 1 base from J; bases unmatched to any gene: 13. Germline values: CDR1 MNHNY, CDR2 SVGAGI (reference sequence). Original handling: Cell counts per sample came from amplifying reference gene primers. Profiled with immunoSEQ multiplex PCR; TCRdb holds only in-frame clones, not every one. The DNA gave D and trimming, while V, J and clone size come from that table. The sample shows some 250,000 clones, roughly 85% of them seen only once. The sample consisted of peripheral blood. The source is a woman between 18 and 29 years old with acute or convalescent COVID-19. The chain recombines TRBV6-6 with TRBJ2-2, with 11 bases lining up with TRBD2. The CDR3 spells CASSYRRPLAGGNTGELFF. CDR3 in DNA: TGTGCCAGCAGCTATAGACGACCCCTAGCGGGAGGGAACACCGGGGAGCTGTTTTTT.